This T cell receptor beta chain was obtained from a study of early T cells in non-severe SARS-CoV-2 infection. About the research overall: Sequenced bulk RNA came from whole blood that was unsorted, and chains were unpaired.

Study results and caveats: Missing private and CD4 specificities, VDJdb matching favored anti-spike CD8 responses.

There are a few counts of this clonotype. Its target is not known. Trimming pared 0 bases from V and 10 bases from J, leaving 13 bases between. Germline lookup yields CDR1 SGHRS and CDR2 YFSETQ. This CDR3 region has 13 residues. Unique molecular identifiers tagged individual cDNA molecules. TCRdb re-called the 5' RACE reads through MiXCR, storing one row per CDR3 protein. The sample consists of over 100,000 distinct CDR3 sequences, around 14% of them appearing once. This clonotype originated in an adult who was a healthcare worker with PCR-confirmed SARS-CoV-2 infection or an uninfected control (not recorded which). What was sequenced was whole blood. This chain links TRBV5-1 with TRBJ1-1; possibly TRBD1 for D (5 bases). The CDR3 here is CASSLARDGGAFF. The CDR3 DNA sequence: TGCGCCAGCAGCTTGGCTCGGGACGGTGGAGCTTTCTTT. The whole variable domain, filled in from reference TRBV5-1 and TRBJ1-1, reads KAGVTQTPRYLIKTRGQQVTLSCSPISGHRSVSWYQQTPGQGLQFLFEYFSETQRNKGNFPGRFSGRQFSNSRSEMNVSTLELGDSALYLCASSLARDGGAFFGQGTRLTVV.